The 2 T cell receptor beta chains below all came from one sample that was sequenced in a study of beta chain features in type 1 diabetes. Every isolated RNA sample was fully reverse transcribed, so sequencing captured expressed TCRB transcripts. Some clones are missing from TCRdb's copy, which holds only in-frame ones; the method was immunoSEQ multiplex PCR. The sample contains about 28,000 clones, less than 75% of which appear only once. The antigens for these receptors are not known. Study results and caveats: All four CD4+ subsets from Type 1 diabetes patients carried moderately but significantly shorter TCRB CDR3s.

Sequencing was done on a sample of Tregs from blood. Source of these receptors: a woman in her thirties with type 1 diabetes.

Details on this clone: The germline gene is not matched at one end of the junction; a read error may be the cause. The CDR3 nucleotides are TGTGCCAGCAGGCCCGAGACAGGGGGCAACTATGGCAACACCTTC. This sequence encodes CASRPETGGNYGNTF. The gene calls are TRBV27 and TRBJ1-2; 10 bases map to TRBD1. CDR1 is MNHEY and CDR2 is SMNVEV in the germline V gene (reference sequence). This CDR3 contains 15 residues.

CDR3 residues: CASSLPGQMNTEAFF. CDR3 DNA sequence: TGTGCCAGCAGCTTACCGGGACAAATGAACACTGAAGCTTTCTTT. The chain combines TRBV7-9 with TRBJ1-1, with D possibly matching TRBD1 (6 bases). The CDR3 totals 15 residues. From germline, CDR1 is SEHNR and CDR2 FQNEAQ (reference sequence). Deletions cut 2 bases from V and 0 bases from J, with 10 bases between.